This paragraph reports one T cell receptor beta chain. This clone has ten or more counts. Its antigen is not yet known. Mismatch with germline at one junction end may stem from a read error. These data belong to a study of metastatic and nonmetastatic thyroid tumors (dated by TCRdb to the early 2020s). For the wider study: For patients with malignant and with benign thyroid disease, the researchers compared repertoires between peripheral blood samples and tumor or nodule tissue samples. The paper's findings and limits, for the study overall: TCR beta diversity was reported as significantly higher in malignant tumors than in benign nodules, in both blood and tumor samples.

The library was prepared using PCR. The data were produced on an Illumina HiSeq 4000. High-throughput sequencing was used to profile the CDR3 region of the TCR beta-chain in every patient. Per the source publication's procedure: The researchers built a classifier to tell apart papillary thyroid cancer patients with distant metastasis, based on CDR3 differences among clinicopathological groups. The Shannon index was used to measure repertoire diversity, and the Morisita-Horn index was used to measure how similar tumor and blood repertoires were. TCRdb itself trimmed the public reads at Q25 with fastp, ran MiXCR and retained productive beta chains. TCRdb's processing, not the authors', yielded these V and J calls. The sample data list around 65,000 clones, and 13% to 15% of these were observed just once. The ten most abundant clones make up about 6.5% of the sample. The CDR3 goes from the cysteine to the phenylalanine over 15 residues. Only the CDR3 DNA is retained, 45 bases long and in frame from the first base. From the germline V gene (reference sequence), CDR1 is SGHAT and CDR2 is FQDESV.

No treatment had been received by any patient before thyroid surgery. The study retrospectively analysed patient clinical samples collected from about 2012 to 2019 using T-cell receptor beta sequencing. The clonotype was recovered from a male donor with papillary thyroid cancer or a benign thyroid nodule (not recorded which). Some clones in this sample may be carry-over from other donors' samples. Specimen: blood. The V and J segments used are TRBV11-1 and TRBJ1-1; matching of 6 bases hints at TRBD1 as the D gene. The CDR3 region reads CASSLDTGGDTETFF. The DNA sequence reads TGTGCCAGCAGCTTAGATACAGGAGGGGACACTGAAACTTTCTTT.